This T cell receptor (beta chain) was sequenced during a study of cytomegalovirus exposure and HLA in healthy donors. Study outcomes and limitations: A missense variant in DCLRE1C was later tied to TCR beta V- and J-gene trimming. Reportedly, fewer N-insertions than the approximately 700-donor mean appeared in an Asian-associated ancestry cluster in a later analysis. It was shown in a later analysis that HLA-associated TCR beta chains were more clonally expanded than other, equally common chains. There were several of the most significant clusters that appeared linked to common viral pathogens in a later analysis.

A note on this clone: Its antigen is not identified.

J lost 3 bases, V lost 2 bases, and 3 bases had no gene match. The CDR3 loop spans 15 amino acids. Per germline, CDR1 SGDLS and CDR2 YYNGEE. PCR involved 60 Vbeta and 13 Jbeta primers. This table comes from immunoSEQ multiplex PCR, and its TCRdb copy is limited to in-frame clones, with some not included. The table includes some 160,000 clones, over 75% detected once. The sequence was obtained from a woman aged 25 to 45 in good health and CMV-seronegative. The rearrangement uses TRBV9 and TRBJ1-4, with TRBD1 matching over 8 bases. The specimen was PBMCs. The CDR3 sequence: CASSVTGGSNEKLFF. DNA for the CDR3: TGTGCCAGCAGCGTTACAGGGGGGTCTAATGAAAAACTGTTTTTT. The full variable domain, rest sourced from reference TRBV9 and TRBJ1-4, is DSGVTQTPKHLITATGQRVTLRCSPRSGDLSVYWYQQSLDQGLQFLIQYYNGEERAKGNILERFSAQQFPDLHSELNLSSLELGDSALYFCASSVTGGSNEKLFFGSGTQLSVL.